Below are 4 T cell receptor beta chains sequenced from a single sample in a study of control samples from healthy donors and cancer patients. Only in-frame clones appear in the TCRdb table, and some are missing; sequencing was by immunoSEQ multiplex PCR. The sample lists 110,000 to 150,000 clones; about nine tenths were seen once. The sequenced sample was blood. These receptors all stem from a young man in good health.

The chain recombines TRBV11-3 with TRBJ2-7; TRBD1 might be the D (6 bases). The V gene's germline CDR1 is SGHNT and CDR2 YENEEA. The CDR3 runs 14 residues. The germline V and J ends were trimmed by 8 bases and 6 bases, with 20 bases remaining between them. DNA of the CDR3: TGTGCCAGCGCCCCGGACAGTCCGGGGCTCGAGCAGTACTTC. Protein product: CASAPDSPGLEQYF.

The V gene is TRBV6-4, the J gene TRBJ2-7, with a tentative D call TRBD2 (6 bases). Between the trimmed V and J ends, which lost 3 bases and 2 bases, there was a span of 17 bases. This CDR3 contains 16 residues. Germline loops: CDR1 MRHNA, CDR2 SNTAGT. The CDR3 bases are TGTGCCAGCAGTGAAAGGGACTTTGATATAACCTACGAGCAGTACTTC. It encodes CASSERDFDITYEQYF.

The gene calls are TRBV25-1 and TRBJ2-7; the D gene is possibly TRBD1 (6 bases). From germline, CDR1 is MGHDK and CDR2 SYGVNS. This CDR3 contains 15 residues. V was trimmed by 8 bases and J by 0 bases, leaving 17 bases between them. The CDR3 nucleotides are TGTGCCAGCCGATCCGGGCCCAGGGGCTCCTACGAGCAGTACTTC. This encodes CASRSGPRGSYEQYF.

The chain has TRBV27 and TRBJ2-3; D is perhaps TRBD1 (6 bases). The CDR3 is 15 amino acids. The germline V gene has CDR1 MNHEY and CDR2 SMNVEV (reference sequence). V shed 4 bases and J shed 2 bases, with 13 bases lying between them. Here the CDR3 reads CASSSYRVSTDTQYF. The CDR3 nucleotides are TGTGCCAGCAGTTCTTACAGGGTCTCCACAGATACGCAGTATTTT.